This T cell receptor (beta chain) appears in the sequencing data of a study of identical twins listed by TCRdb under 2016. About the study as a whole: TCR alpha and beta repertoires from monozygotic twins, unrelated adults of various ages and cord blood were deep-sequenced to test whether fetal clonotypes persist. To rule out contamination, the twin experiments were replicated at different times with different library preparation protocols.

In regard to this clonotype: This receptor's antigen is unknown. It has no much larger one-base neighbor in the sample; base qualities were not kept.

The germline V gene (reference sequence) yields SEHNR for CDR1 and FQNEAQ for CDR2. Including the terminal cysteine and phenylalanine, the CDR3 comprises 16 residues. Just the 48-base CDR3 DNA is kept, in frame starting at base 1. V is reduced by 5 bases and J by 4 bases, leaving a spacing of 18 bases between them. The paper's findings and limits, for the study overall: Conclusions relied on cross-sectional statistical analysis, since the same donors could not be followed over many years. Invariant T cells such as MAIT and iNKT could partly confound zero-insertion analyses, though diverse VJ usage argued against this for most clonotypes. In monozygotic twins, recombination models systematically underestimated out-of-frame TCR alpha sharing, but the models matched the sharing seen between unrelated individuals. Abundant cord blood beta clonotypes carried fewer insertions; young adult naive repertoires showed a weaker similar trend, while memory repertoires showed none. Out-of-frame TCR alpha sequences shared between twins showed an excess of low generation-probability sequences compared with coincidental sharing between unrelated individuals. A weaker excess of twin sharing was found in beta out-of-frame sequences because the signal-to-noise ratio was lowered by fewer shared sequences.

The protocol used for the library was 5' RACE. The instrument given in TCRdb is Illumina HiSeq 2000. Template switching introduced a universal primer binding site; the final cDNA contained a unique molecular identifier, enabling accurate counting of TCR cDNA molecules. Specific primers in the conserved constant-segment region were used to synthesize first-strand cDNA for TCR alpha and beta chains. To control for contamination, every cDNA library carried two barcodes: a SMART-Mk sample barcode plus Illumina barcodes. Two successive PCR steps introduced TruSeq adapter sequences along with Illumina sample barcodes. The Illumina HiSeq platform was used with custom primers to sequence TCR alpha and beta cDNA libraries. For the original study's pipeline: Raw reads were processed with MiGEC to extract unique molecular identifiers, and MiXCR was used to determine CDR3 positions. For each individual, recombination models were inferred using an EM algorithm with the repgenHMM and IGoR tools. The analysis of shared clonotypes was done with the tcR package in R, with sharing normalized by the product of cloneset sizes. To study raw recombination free of thymic and clonal selection effects, out-of-frame nonproductive sequences were analyzed. Starting from the raw public reads, TCRdb applied fastp trimming at Q25, assembled clones with MiXCR and retained in-frame beta chains. Duplicate CDR3 protein sequences are folded into a single record with the most common DNA and genes. The V and J calls and clone size are TCRdb's, not the authors'. For this sample there are 250,000 to 300,000 distinct CDR3 sequences; approximately 8.3% appear just once. The top ten hold less than 4% of the sample.

Only healthy Caucasian donors were included. The twin cohort comprised three pairs of female monozygotic twins, all aged roughly 18 to 30 years. CD4+ and CD8+ T cell populations were isolated with positive isolation kits from Invitrogen. This sample was shared with a second study, whose subject was yellow fever vaccine responses in identical twins. The second publication reports: The authors reported that the T cell response to vaccination in identical twins appeared partly convergent and partly personalized. In the study, vaccine-responding T cell clones were precisely tracked in identical twins.

Sequenced: CD8+ T cells sorted from blood. The TCR was taken from a woman aged 18-29 years in good health. The sequence joins TRBV7-9 to TRBJ2-1, and the D gene may be TRBD1, 5 bases matching. The CDR3 corresponds to CASSPRQTSDYNEQFF. The bases are TGTGCCAGCAGCCCCAGACAGACGTCGGATTACAATGAGCAGTTCTTC.